Sequencing of this T cell receptor beta chain was carried out in a study of OX40 agonist ivuxolimab in advanced cancers. Sequencing was performed with immunoSEQ multiplex PCR; in TCRdb, only in-frame clones are kept and a portion is missing. The table lists around 70,000 clones, roughly nine tenths of them singletons, with approximately 8% in the top ten. The CDR3 length is 13 residues. The V end lost 2 bases, the J end lost 2 bases, and 7 bases lay between the germline ends. The germline CDR1 and CDR2 sequences are GTSNPN and SVGIG (reference sequence). This material consisted of CD4+ or CD8+ T cells sorted from blood, taken in a trial of the OX40 agonist ivuxolimab. This clonotype was sampled from an adult with an advanced solid tumor such as melanoma, head and neck, liver or kidney cancer. The chain couples TRBV30 to TRBJ1-3; D not certain. The CDR3 protein is CAWSRLAGNTIYF. CDR3 in DNA: TGTGCCTGGAGTCGATTAGCTGGAAACACCATATATTTT.